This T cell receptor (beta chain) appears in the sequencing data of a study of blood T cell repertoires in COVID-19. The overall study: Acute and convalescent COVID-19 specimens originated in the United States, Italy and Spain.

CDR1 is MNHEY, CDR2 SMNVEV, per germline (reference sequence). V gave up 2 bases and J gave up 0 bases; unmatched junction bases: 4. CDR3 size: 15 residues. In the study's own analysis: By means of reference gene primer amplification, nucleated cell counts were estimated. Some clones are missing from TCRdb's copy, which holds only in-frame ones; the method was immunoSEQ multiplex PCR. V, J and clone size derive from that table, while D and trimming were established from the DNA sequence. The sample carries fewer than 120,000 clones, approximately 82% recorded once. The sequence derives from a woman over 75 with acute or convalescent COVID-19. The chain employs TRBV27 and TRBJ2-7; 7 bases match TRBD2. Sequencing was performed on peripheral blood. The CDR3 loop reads CASSLVGGSSYEQYF. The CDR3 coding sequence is TGTGCCAGCAGTTTAGTCGGGGGGAGCTCCTACGAGCAGTACTTC.